This T cell receptor (beta chain) was captured in a study of blood T cell repertoires in COVID-19. Recruited during active infection, patients (from Seattle) were subsequently followed longitudinally. Assay used: immunoSEQ multiplex PCR; TCRdb lists only in-frame clones, some missing. The table records about 200,000 clones, more than 75% of them present only once. The CDR3 is made up of 15 amino acids. Germline V gives CDR1 SGHNT, CDR2 YYREEE (reference sequence). Trimming shortened V by 1 base and J by 5 bases, and 12 bases separated the two germline ends. The rearrangement links TRBV5-4 to TRBJ1-4, with D tentatively TRBD1 (6 bases). The receptor comes from a person aged 65 to 85 with COVID-19, enrolled during active disease. Material for sequencing was peripheral blood. CDR3 DNA sequence: TGTGCCAGCAGCTTGTTGGCAGGGGACAATGAAAAACTGTTTTTT. The encoded protein is CASSLLAGDNEKLFF.